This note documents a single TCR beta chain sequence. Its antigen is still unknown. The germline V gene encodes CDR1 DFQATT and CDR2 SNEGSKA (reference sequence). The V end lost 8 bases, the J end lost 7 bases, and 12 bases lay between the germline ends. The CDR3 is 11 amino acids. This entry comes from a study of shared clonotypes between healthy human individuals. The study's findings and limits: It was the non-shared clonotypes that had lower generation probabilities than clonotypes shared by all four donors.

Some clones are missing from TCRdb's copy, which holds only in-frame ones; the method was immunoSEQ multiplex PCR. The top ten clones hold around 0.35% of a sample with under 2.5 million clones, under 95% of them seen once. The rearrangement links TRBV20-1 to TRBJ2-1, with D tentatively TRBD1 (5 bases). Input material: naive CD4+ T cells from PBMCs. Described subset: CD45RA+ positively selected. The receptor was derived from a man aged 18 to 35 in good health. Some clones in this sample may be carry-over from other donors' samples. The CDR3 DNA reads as TGCAGTCATTTACAGGAGAATGAGCAGTTCTTC. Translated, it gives CSHLQENEQFF.